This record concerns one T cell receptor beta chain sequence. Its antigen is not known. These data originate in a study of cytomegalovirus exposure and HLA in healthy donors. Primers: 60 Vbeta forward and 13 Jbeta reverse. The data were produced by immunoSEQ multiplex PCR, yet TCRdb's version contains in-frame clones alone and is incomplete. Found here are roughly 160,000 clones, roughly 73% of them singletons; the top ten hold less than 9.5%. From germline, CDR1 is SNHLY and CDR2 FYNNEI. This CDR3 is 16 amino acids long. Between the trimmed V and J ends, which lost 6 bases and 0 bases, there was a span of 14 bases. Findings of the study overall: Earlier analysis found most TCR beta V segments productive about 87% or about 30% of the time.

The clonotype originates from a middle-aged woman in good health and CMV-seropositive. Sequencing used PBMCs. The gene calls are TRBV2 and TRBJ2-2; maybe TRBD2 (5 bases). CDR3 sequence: CASRRGSAANTGELFF. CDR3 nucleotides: TGTGCCAGCAGGAGAGGTAGCGCAGCGAACACCGGGGAGCTGTTTTTT.